Shown below are 2 T cell receptor beta chains from a single sample sequenced in a study of shared clonotypes between healthy human individuals. Repertoires were generated with immunoSEQ multiplex PCR, while TCRdb's copy carries only in-frame clones and drops some. This sample carries 730,000 or so clones, about two thirds of them seen once, and the ten largest clones take roughly 1.8%. The sample was memory CD4+ T cells sorted from blood. Described subset: CD45RA-negative fraction. The receptor source for this set is a woman aged 25 to 45 in good health.

This chain joins TRBV6-6 and TRBJ2-7, with D tentatively TRBD2 (5 bases). V was shortened by 2 bases and J by 3 bases, with 11 bases between the two germline ends. Germline CDR1 and CDR2: MNHNY and SVGAGI (reference sequence). The CDR3 spans 14 residues. The CDR3 protein is CASSYAGNNYEQYF. The CDR3, as DNA: TGTGCCAGCAGTTACGCCGGGAATAACTACGAGCAGTACTTC.

J is TRBJ1-4 and V is TRBV5-1, with a weak D call TRBD1 (5 bases). CDR3 length equals 15 residues. Germline assignment: CDR1 SGHRS and CDR2 YFSETQ. Trimming left V 4 bases short and J 5 bases short, with 15 bases between. CDR3 nucleotide sequence: TGCGCCAGCAGCACCGGGACCCCGGGAAATGAAAAACTGTTTTTT. This gives the protein CASSTGTPGNEKLFF.